What follows are 26 T cell receptor beta chains derived from one specimen sequenced in a study of blood T cell repertoires in COVID-19. Sequencing was performed with immunoSEQ multiplex PCR; in TCRdb, only in-frame clones are kept and a portion is missing. The sample holds 200,000 or so clones, roughly four fifths seen once. Sequencing input: peripheral blood. The receptors were sampled from a woman in her 30s who had recovered from COVID-19.

The V gene is TRBV24-1, the J gene TRBJ2-3, with D perhaps TRBD1 (5 bases). The CDR3 is 15 residues long. CDR1 is KGHDR and CDR2 is SFDVKD in the germline V gene. V lost 5 bases, J lost 0 bases, and 11 bases lay in between. As DNA, the CDR3 is TGTGCCACCAGTGGGGGCGGAAAAAGCACAGATACGCAGTATTTT. It yields the protein CATSGGGKSTDTQYF.

The V and J genes are TRBV5-1 and TRBJ2-7; 8 bases map to TRBD2. This CDR3 has 13 residues. Germline CDR1 is SGHRS and CDR2 is YFSETQ. V lost 7 bases and J lost 6; bases outside the gene matches: 9. The CDR3 here is CASATAGEGEQYF. The CDR3 DNA is TGCGCCAGCGCCACAGCGGGAGAAGGCGAGCAGTACTTC.

This clone was observed once. V usage is TRBV11-2 and J usage is TRBJ2-5; 10 bases match TRBD2. The length of the CDR3 is 18 residues. J gave up 4 bases and V 3 bases, and 14 bases lay outside the gene matches. Germline-derived CDR1 and CDR2 are SGHAT and FQNNGV. The CDR3 reads CASSFRITLAGVGETQYF. In DNA form, the CDR3 reads TGTGCCAGCAGCTTTAGAATTACCCTAGCGGGAGTTGGAGAGACCCAGTACTTC.

This clone was seen once. The gene calls are TRBV6-1 and TRBJ2-1, with 13 bases that match TRBD2. The CDR3 loop spans 17 amino acids. The V segment lost 4 bases and the J segment 4 bases; nucleotides outside the gene matches: 7. Germline V gives CDR1 MNHNS, CDR2 SASEGT. The DNA for the CDR3 is TGTGCCAGCAGTGGAAGGACTAGCGGGAGCTTTTACAATGAGCAGTTCTTC. Translating gives CASSGRTSGSFYNEQFF.

This clone is a singleton in its sample. The V call is TRBV9, the J call TRBJ2-1; D perhaps matches TRBD2 (6 bases). This CDR3 is built from 15 residues. Trimming took 4 bases from V and 9 from J, leaving 20 bases between them. From germline, CDR1 is SGDLS and CDR2 YYNGEE. CDR3 in amino acids: CASSLPGAAGPEQFF. Written as DNA, the CDR3 is TGTGCCAGCAGCCTCCCCGGGGCGGCGGGACCTGAGCAGTTCTTC.

This chain joins TRBV7-6 and TRBJ1-5; 7 bases are a match to TRBD1. This CDR3 contains 16 residues. With V trimmed by 5 bases and J by 0 bases, 7 bases remained unmatched. Germline CDR1 SGHVS, CDR2 FNYEAQ. The CDR3 loop reads CASSPGTVYSNQPQHF. Here the CDR3 DNA reads TGTGCCAGCAGCCCAGGGACAGTGTATAGCAATCAGCCCCAGCATTTT.

The chain employs TRBV9 and TRBJ2-3; weak D call: TRBD2 (5 bases). Germline CDR1 reads SGDLS; CDR2 reads YYNGEE. This CDR3 has 13 residues. V was cut by 4 bases and J by 2 bases, with 8 bases left in between. This chain's CDR3 is CASSLDYTDTQYF. The CDR3 DNA sequence: TGTGCCAGCAGCCTTGACTACACAGATACGCAGTATTTT.

The gene calls are TRBV7-3 and TRBJ2-3; D remains unclear. CDR3 size: 16 residues. Trimming pared 2 bases from V and 1 base from J, leaving 13 bases between. CDR1 is SGHTA, CDR2 FQGTGA, per germline. The CDR3 coding sequence is TGTGCCAGCAGCTTATGGAGTACTTACGGCACAGATACGCAGTATTTT. This codes for CASSLWSTYGTDTQYF.

A few counts support this clone. The genes are TRBV5-3 and TRBJ2-1; D may be TRBD1 (5 bases). TRBV5-3 is designated an ORF whose function remains uncertain. This CDR3 region has 14 residues. Trimming removed 1 base at V and 5 bases at J, with 10 bases between. CDR3 DNA sequence: TGTGCCAGAAGCTTGAAGGGGTATCACAATGAGCAGTTCTTC. Translated, it gives CARSLKGYHNEQFF.

The chain combines TRBV24-1 with TRBJ1-4; D gene unclear. The length of the CDR3 is 14 residues. V was clipped by 3 bases and J by 3 bases, with 7 bases between them. Germline V gene lookup returns CDR1 KGHDR and CDR2 SFDVKD. The CDR3, as DNA: TGTGCCACCAGTGATGAGGGTGCTAATGAAAAACTGTTTTTT. Its translation is CATSDEGANEKLFF.

The chain uses TRBV5-1 and TRBJ1-4; no definite D call. CDR3 length: 14 residues. The ends were cut back, 3 bases at V and 0 bases at J, with 6 bases in the middle. Germline V gene data show CDR1 as SGHRS and CDR2 as YFSETQ. CDR3: CASSSSATNEKLFF. The CDR3 DNA is TGCGCCAGCAGCTCTTCTGCAACTAATGAAAAACTGTTTTTT. The whole variable domain, remainder taken from reference TRBV5-1 and TRBJ1-4, is KAGVTQTPRYLIKTRGQQVTLSCSPISGHRSVSWYQQTPGQGLQFLFEYFSETQRNKGNFPGRFSGRQFSNSRSEMNVSTLELGDSALYLCASSSSATNEKLFFGSGTQLSVL.

The chain joins TRBV7-2 to TRBJ1-5, with a possible D match to TRBD1 (5 bases). Germline CDR1 is SGHTA and CDR2 is FQGNSA. This CDR3 comprises 16 residues. V shed 2 bases and J shed 5 bases, with 16 bases lying between them. The CDR3 nucleotides read TGTGCCAGCAGCTTATTGGGGCAGGATAGGTATCAGCCCCAGCATTTT. This encodes CASSLLGQDRYQPQHF.

The V call is TRBV28, the J call TRBJ2-1, with D perhaps matching TRBD1 (6 bases). Germline V gene sequence: CDR1 MDHEN, CDR2 SYDVKM. The ends were cut back, 6 bases at V and 8 bases at J, with 11 bases in the middle. CDR3 length equals 12 residues. The DNA for the CDR3 is TGTGCCAGCAGCCAGGGACAATATGAGCAGTTCTTC. Residues: CASSQGQYEQFF.

This clone was detected only once. J is TRBJ2-7 and V is TRBV19; 8 bases agree with TRBD2. The CDR3 extends over 14 amino acids. V was pared by 5 bases and J by 4 bases, with 7 bases of the junction left unmatched. CDR1 and CDR2 (germline): LNHDA, SQIVND (reference sequence). The CDR3 nucleotides read TGTGCCAGTAGTGGAGCGGGAGTATCTTACGAGCAGTACTTC. Residues: CASSGAGVSYEQYF.

The chain employs TRBV2 and TRBJ1-1; tentatively, D is TRBD1 (6 bases). There are 15 residues in the CDR3. Trimming cost V 8 bases and J 1 base, with 17 bases left between them. Looked up from germline, CDR1 is SNHLY and CDR2 is FYNNEI. CDR3 sequence reads: CASFESGGTNTEAFF. The CDR3 region has the DNA TGTGCCAGCTTTGAGAGCGGGGGCACGAACACTGAAGCTTTCTTT.

The gene calls are TRBV3-1 (or the pseudogene TRBV3-2) and TRBJ2-2; D is unclear. The CDR3 loop spans 13 amino acids. V was shortened by 9 bases and J by 7 bases, with 15 bases between the two germline ends. Germline CDR1 reads LGHDT; CDR2 reads YNNKEL (reference sequence). Written as DNA, the CDR3 is TGTGCCAGTAGCTCCTCCCACGGCGGGGAGCTGTTTTTT. This gives the protein CASSSSHGGELFF.

The chain uses TRBV19 and TRBJ1-5; 10 nucleotides align to TRBD1. Germline assignment: CDR1 LNHDA and CDR2 SQIVND (reference sequence). V was clipped by 8 bases and J by 6 bases; unmatched bases: 4. The CDR3 is 13 residues long. The CDR3 DNA reads as TGTGCCAGTGTCGACAGGGGGCTTCAGCCCCAGCATTTT. It encodes CASVDRGLQPQHF.

The chain employs TRBV27 and TRBJ2-2; TRBD1 aligns across 9 bases. Germline loops: CDR1 MNHEY, CDR2 SMNVEV (reference sequence). The CDR3 has 15 amino acids. The ends lost 6 bases at V and 2 bases at J; junction bases unmatched: 4. CDR3: CASSRTGGNTGELFF. The CDR3 DNA sequence: TGTGCCAGCAGCCGCACAGGGGGCAACACCGGGGAGCTGTTTTTT.

The chain is built from TRBV11-2 and TRBJ2-1; 12 nucleotides match TRBD2. The CDR3 contains 18 residues. CDR1 is SGHAT and CDR2 is FQNNGV in the germline V gene. V was pared by 3 bases and J by 0 bases, with 6 bases of the junction left unmatched. The CDR3 DNA reads as TGTGCCAGCAGCTTCGGACTAGCGGGATCCCTCTCCTACAATGAGCAGTTCTTC. It specifies CASSFGLAGSLSYNEQFF.

This clone was observed once. This chain uses TRBV28 with TRBJ2-3; TRBD2 agrees at 12 bases. This CDR3 region has 16 residues. J lost 4 bases, V lost 3 bases, and 5 bases had no gene match. From germline, CDR1 is MDHEN and CDR2 SYDVKM. CDR3 region: CASSFLTSGRADTQYF. CDR3 in DNA: TGTGCCAGCAGTTTCCTGACTAGCGGGAGAGCAGATACGCAGTATTTT.

V and J are TRBV6-5 and TRBJ2-7; D gene ambiguous. With 6 bases removed from V and 3 bases from J, the gap between germline ends came to 15 bases. Germline V gene sequence: CDR1 MNHEY, CDR2 SVGAGI. The CDR3 contains 14 residues. CDR3 DNA: TGTGCCAGCAGCCGAAATGTGGAGCTCTACGAGCAGTACTTC. It codes for CASSRNVELYEQYF.

The chain couples TRBV5-1 to TRBJ2-2; no clear D. Germline V CDR1 and CDR2: SGHRS, YFSETQ. The CDR3 spans 12 residues. V shed 2 bases and J shed 6 bases, with 5 bases lying between them. The CDR3 loop reads CASSFFAGELFF. For the CDR3, the DNA is TGCGCCAGCAGCTTTTTCGCCGGGGAGCTGTTTTTT.

This clone showed up just once. The chain couples TRBV7-3 to TRBJ2-7, with D possibly being TRBD2 (6 bases). Trimming removed 5 bases at V and 1 base at J, with 15 bases between. This CDR3 comprises 15 residues. Germline assignment: CDR1 SGHTA and CDR2 FQGTGA. CDR3 DNA sequence: TGTGCCAGCAGCCCCGGGGGATTCGGGTCCTACGAGCAGTACTTC. It encodes CASSPGGFGSYEQYF.

CDR3 residues: CASSSRRAGYYEQYF. CDR3 coding DNA: TGTGCCAGTAGTTCTCGACGAGCGGGATACTACGAGCAGTACTTC. The chain links TRBV19 to TRBJ2-7; TRBD2 agrees at 7 bases. Germline V gene data show CDR1 as LNHDA and CDR2 as SQIVND (reference sequence). Unmatched junction bases numbered 10, after V lost 5 bases and J lost 3 bases. This CDR3 spans 15 amino acids.

The chain combines TRBV7-9 with TRBJ1-1; 9 bases agree with TRBD1. Looked up from germline, CDR1 is SEHNR and CDR2 is FQNEAQ (reference sequence). V was pared by 8 bases and J by 1 base, with 5 bases of the junction left unmatched. This CDR3 region has 14 residues. CDR3 sequence (DNA): TGTGCCAGCGGGGACAGGGCAAGGAACACTGAAGCTTTCTTT. Protein product: CASGDRARNTEAFF.

J is TRBJ1-4 and V is TRBV5-1; TRBD1 matches at 7 bases. This CDR3 comprises 16 residues. CDR1 and CDR2 from the germline V gene are SGHRS and YFSETQ. V was pared by 3 bases and J by 0 bases, with 5 bases of the junction left unmatched. The CDR3 loop is CASSSTGVPTNEKLFF. In DNA, the CDR3 is TGCGCCAGCAGCTCTACAGGGGTACCAACTAATGAAAAACTGTTTTTT.